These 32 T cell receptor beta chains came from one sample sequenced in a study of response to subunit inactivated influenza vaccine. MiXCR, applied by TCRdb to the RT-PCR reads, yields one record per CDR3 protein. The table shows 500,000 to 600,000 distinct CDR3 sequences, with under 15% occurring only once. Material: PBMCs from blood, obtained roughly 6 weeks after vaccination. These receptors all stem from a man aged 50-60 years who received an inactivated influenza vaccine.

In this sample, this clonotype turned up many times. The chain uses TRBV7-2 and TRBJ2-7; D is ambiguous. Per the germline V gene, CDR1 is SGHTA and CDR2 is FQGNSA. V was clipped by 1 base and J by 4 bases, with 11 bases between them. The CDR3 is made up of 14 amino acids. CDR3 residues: CASSLDHGPYEQYF. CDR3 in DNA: TGTGCCAGCAGCTTAGATCACGGCCCTTACGAGCAGTACTTC.

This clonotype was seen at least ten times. CDR3 sequence reads: CASSSTEGGELFF. CDR3 nucleotides: TGTGCCAGCAGCTCAACCGAGGGCGGGGAGCTGTTTTTT. The V and J genes are TRBV7-9 and TRBJ2-2; D is perhaps TRBD2 (5 bases). Germline V gives CDR1 SEHNR, CDR2 FQNEAQ (reference sequence). This CDR3 comprises 13 residues. V shed 4 bases and J shed 7 bases, with 10 bases lying between them.

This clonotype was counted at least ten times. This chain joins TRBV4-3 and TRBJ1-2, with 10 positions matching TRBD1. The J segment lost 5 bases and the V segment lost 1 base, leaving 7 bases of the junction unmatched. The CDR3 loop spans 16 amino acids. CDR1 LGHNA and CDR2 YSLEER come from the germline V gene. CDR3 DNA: TGCGCCAGCAGCCAAGGGATCGGGACAGGGGTTTATGGCTACACCTTC. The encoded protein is CASSQGIGTGVYGYTF.

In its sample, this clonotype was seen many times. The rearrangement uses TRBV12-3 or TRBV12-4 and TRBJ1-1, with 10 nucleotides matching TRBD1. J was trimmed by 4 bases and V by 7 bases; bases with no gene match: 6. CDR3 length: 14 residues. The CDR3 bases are TGTGCCAGCACCCCGACAGGGGGCGCCACTGAAGCTTTCTTT. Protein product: CASTPTGGATEAFF.

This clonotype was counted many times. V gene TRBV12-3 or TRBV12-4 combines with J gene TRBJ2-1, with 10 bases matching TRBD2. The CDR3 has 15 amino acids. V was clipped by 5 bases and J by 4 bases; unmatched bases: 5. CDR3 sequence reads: CASSPAAGGYNEQFF. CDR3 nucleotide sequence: TGTGCCAGCAGTCCCGCAGCGGGGGGGTACAATGAGCAGTTCTTC.

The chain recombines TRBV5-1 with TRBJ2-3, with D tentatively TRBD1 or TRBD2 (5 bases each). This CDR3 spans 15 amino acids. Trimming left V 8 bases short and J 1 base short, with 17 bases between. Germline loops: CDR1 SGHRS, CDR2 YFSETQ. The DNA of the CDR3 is TGCGCCAGTTGGTCCGGGGCTGGAGGCACAGATACGCAGTATTTT. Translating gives CASWSGAGGTDTQYF.

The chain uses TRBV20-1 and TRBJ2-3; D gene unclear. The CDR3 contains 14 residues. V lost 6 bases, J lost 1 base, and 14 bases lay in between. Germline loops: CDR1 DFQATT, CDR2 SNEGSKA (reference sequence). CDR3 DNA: TGCAGTGCAAACCCTGAGTCTGGCACAGATACGCAGTATTTT. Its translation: CSANPESGTDTQYF.

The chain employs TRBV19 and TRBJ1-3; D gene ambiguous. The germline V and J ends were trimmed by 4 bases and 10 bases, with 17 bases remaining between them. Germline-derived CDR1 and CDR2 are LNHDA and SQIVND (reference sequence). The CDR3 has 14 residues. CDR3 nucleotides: TGTGCCAGTAGTACCATCCGCGGGAGGAGGACCATATATTTT. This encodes CASSTIRGRRTIYF.

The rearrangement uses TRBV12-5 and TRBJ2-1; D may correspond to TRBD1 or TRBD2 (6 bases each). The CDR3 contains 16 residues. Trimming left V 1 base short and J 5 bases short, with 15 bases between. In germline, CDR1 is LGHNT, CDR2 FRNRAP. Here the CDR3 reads CASGLEGGQFHNEQFF. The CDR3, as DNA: TGTGCTAGTGGTTTGGAGGGGGGCCAATTCCACAATGAGCAGTTCTTC.

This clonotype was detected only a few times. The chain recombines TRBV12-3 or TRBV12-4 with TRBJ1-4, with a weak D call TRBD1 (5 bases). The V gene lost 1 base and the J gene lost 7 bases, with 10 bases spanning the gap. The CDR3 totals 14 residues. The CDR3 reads CASSLGGLSEKLFF. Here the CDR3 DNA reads TGTGCCAGCAGTTTAGGGGGGTTGAGTGAAAAACTGTTTTTT.

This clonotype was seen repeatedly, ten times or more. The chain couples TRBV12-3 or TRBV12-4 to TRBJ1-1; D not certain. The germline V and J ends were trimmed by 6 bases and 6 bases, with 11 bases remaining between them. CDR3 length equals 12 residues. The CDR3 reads CASRPRAAEAFF. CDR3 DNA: TGTGCCAGCAGACCGCGGGCAGCTGAAGCTTTCTTT.

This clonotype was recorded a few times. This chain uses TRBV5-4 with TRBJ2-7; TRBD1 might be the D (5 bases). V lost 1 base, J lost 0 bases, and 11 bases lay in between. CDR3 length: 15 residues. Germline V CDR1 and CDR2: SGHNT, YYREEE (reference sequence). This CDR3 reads CASSLRQPLSYEQYF. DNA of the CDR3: TGTGCCAGCAGCTTGAGACAGCCTCTCTCCTACGAGCAGTACTTC.

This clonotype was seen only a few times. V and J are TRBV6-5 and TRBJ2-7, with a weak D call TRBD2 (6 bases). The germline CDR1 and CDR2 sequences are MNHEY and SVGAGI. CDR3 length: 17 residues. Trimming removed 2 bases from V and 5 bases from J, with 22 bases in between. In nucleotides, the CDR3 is TGTGCCAGCAGTTACGGGATCGGCCGGGACTGGGCGAACGAGCAGTACTTC. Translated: CASSYGIGRDWANEQYF.

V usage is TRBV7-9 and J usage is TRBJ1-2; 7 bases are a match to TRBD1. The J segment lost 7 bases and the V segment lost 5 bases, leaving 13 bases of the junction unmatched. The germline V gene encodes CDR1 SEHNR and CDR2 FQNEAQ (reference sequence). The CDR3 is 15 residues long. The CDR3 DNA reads TGTGCCAGCAGCAATCGACGGGACAGCTCGCTTGGCTACACCTTC. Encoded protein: CASSNRRDSSLGYTF.

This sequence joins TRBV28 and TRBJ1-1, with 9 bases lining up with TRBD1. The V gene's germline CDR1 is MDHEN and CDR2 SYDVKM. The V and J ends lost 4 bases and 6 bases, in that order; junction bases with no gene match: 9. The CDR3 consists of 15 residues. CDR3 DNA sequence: TGTGCCAGCAGTTCCGGGACAGGGTTTGTAGCTGAAGCTTTCTTT. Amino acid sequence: CASSSGTGFVAEAFF.

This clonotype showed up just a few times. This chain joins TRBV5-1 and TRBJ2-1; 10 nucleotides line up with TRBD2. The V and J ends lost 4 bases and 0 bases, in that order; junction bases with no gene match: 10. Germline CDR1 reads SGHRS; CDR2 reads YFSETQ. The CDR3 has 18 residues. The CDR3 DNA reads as TGCGCCAGCAGCCGGATAGCGGGGGGTCCCAGCTCCTACAATGAGCAGTTCTTC. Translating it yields CASSRIAGGPSSYNEQFF.

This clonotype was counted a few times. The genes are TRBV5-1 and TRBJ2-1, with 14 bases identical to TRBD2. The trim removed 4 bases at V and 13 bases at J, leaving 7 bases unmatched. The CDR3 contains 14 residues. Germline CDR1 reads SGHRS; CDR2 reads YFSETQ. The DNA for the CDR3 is TGCGCCAGCAGCCCGGGGACTAGCGGGGGATTACAGTTCTTC. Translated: CASSPGTSGGLQFF.

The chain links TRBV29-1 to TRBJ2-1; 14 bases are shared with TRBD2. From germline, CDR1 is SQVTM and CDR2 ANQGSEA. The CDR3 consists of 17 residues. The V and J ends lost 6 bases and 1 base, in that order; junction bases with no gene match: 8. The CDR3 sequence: CSVYGLAGGLSYNEQFF. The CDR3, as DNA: TGCAGCGTATACGGACTAGCGGGAGGACTATCCTACAATGAGCAGTTCTTC.

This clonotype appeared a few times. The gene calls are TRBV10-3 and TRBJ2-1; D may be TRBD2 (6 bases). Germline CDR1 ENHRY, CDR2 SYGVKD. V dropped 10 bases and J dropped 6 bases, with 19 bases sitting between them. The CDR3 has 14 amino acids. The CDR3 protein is CATEGGAGSNEQFF. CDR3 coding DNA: TGTGCCACCGAAGGAGGGGCGGGAAGCAATGAGCAGTTCTTC.

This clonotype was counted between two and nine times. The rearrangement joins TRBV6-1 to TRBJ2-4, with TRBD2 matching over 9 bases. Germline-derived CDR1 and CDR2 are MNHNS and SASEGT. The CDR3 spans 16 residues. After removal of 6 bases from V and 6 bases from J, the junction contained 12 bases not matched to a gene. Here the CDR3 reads CASRQSSGGNGNIQYF. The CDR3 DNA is TGTGCCAGCAGACAATCAAGCGGGGGGAACGGAAACATTCAGTACTTC.

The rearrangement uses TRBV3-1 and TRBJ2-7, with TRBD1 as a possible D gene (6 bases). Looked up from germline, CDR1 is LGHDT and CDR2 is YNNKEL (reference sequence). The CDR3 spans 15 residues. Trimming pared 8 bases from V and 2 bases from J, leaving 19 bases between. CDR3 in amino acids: CASSPSYRATYEQYF. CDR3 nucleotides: TGTGCCAGCTCCCCTTCATACAGGGCCACCTACGAGCAGTACTTC.

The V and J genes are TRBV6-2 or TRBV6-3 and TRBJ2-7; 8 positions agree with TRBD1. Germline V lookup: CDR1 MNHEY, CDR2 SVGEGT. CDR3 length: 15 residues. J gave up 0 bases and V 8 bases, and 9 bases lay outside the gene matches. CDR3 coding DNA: TGTGCCAGCTGGTCAAGACAGGGGAGCTCCTACGAGCAGTACTTC. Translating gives CASWSRQGSSYEQYF.

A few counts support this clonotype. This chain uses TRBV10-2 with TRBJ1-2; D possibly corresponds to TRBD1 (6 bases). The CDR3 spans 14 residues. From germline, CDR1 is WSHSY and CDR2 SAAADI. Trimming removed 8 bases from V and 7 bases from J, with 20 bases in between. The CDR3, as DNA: TGCGCCAGCCAAAGGGGGGTTCCATTAAGTGGCTACACCTTC. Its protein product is CASQRGVPLSGYTF.

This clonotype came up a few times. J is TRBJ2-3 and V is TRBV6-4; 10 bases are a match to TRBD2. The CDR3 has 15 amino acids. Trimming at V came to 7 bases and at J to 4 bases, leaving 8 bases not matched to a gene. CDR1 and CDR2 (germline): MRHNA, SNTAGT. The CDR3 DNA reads TGTGCCAGCATCTCTAGCGGGAGAGCGGCAGATACGCAGTATTTT. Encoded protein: CASISSGRAADTQYF.

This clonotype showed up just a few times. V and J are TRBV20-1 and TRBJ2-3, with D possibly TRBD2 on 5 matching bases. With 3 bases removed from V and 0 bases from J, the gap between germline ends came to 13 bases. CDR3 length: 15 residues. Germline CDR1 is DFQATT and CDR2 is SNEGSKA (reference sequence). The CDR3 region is CSASASASSTDTQYF. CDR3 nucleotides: TGCAGTGCTAGTGCCTCTGCTAGCAGCACAGATACGCAGTATTTT.

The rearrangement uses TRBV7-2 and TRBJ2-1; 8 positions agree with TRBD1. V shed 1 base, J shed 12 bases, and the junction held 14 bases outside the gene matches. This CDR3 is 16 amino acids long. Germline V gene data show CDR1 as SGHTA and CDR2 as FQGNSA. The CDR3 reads CASSLVRDRRRSGQFF. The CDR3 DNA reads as TGTGCCAGCAGCTTAGTCCGGGACAGGCGGCGATCGGGGCAGTTCTTC.

This chain's CDR3 is CATGQGGTYNEQFF. The CDR3 coding sequence is TGTGCCACTGGACAGGGGGGGACCTACAATGAGCAGTTCTTC. This chain connects TRBV15 to TRBJ2-1, with TRBD1 identical over 10 bases. Trimming at V came to 9 bases and at J to 2 bases, leaving 4 bases not matched to a gene. This CDR3 is 14 amino acids long. Germline V lookup: CDR1 LNHNV, CDR2 YYDKDF (reference sequence). Using reference TRBV15 and TRBJ2-1 for the parts outside the CDR3, the full variable domain is DAMVIQNPRYQVTQFGKPVTLSCSQTLNHNVMYWYQQKSSQAPKLLFHYYDKDFNNEADTPDNFQSRRPNTSFCFLDIRSPGLGDTAMYLCATGQGGTYNEQFFGPGTRLTVL.

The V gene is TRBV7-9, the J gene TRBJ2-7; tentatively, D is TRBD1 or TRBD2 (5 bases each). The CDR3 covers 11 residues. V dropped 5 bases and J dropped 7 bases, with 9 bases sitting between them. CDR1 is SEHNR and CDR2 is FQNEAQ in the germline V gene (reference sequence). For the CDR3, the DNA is TGTGCCAGCAGCCGGGACGTTGAGCAGTACTTC. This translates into CASSRDVEQYF.

The CDR3 spells CASSPRKSRDTGELFF. The CDR3 DNA reads TGTGCCAGCTCACCCCGAAAATCTCGGGACACCGGGGAGCTGTTTTTT. The V and J genes are TRBV18 and TRBJ2-2, with D unclear. The V end was cut by 3 bases, the J end by 3 bases, with 14 bases between. Germline V gene lookup returns CDR1 KGHSH and CDR2 LQKENI. There are 16 residues in the CDR3.

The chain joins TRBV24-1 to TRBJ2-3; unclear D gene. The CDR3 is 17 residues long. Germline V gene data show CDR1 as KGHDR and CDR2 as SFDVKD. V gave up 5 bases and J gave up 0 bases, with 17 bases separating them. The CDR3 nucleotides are TGTGCCACCAGTGGTTCCCGCGTATTTCCTAGCACAGATACGCAGTATTTT. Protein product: CATSGSRVFPSTDTQYF.

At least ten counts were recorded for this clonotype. The CDR3 loop reads CASSRGYRTEAFF. The CDR3 bases are TGTGCCAGCAGCAGGGGATATCGTACTGAAGCTTTCTTT. The rearrangement uses TRBV5-6 and TRBJ1-1, with D perhaps TRBD1 (5 bases). CDR1 and CDR2 from the germline V gene are SGHDT and YYEEEE. The CDR3 runs to 13 residues. The ends were cut back, 4 bases at V and 5 bases at J, with 12 bases in the middle.

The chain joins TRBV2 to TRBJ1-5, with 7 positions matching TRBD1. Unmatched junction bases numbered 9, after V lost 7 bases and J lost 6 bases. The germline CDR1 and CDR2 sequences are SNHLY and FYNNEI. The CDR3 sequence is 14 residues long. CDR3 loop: CASKNRGGLQPQHF. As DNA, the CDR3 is TGTGCCAGCAAAAACAGGGGAGGGCTTCAGCCCCAGCATTTT.